This T cell receptor (beta chain) was observed in a study of blood T cell repertoires in COVID-19. Study background: Samples taken during acute and convalescent COVID-19 were collected in the United States, Italy and Spain. PBMCs, B-cell-depleted T cells, or T cells were the source of the cDNA or gDNA that made up the material.

Sequencing used immunoSEQ multiplex PCR; TCRdb keeps in-frame clones, though not all of them. Of about 76,000 clones detected, around 90% appear once; the ten largest clones hold approximately 8%. CDR3 length equals 12 residues. Germline V gene sequence: CDR1 LNHNV, CDR2 YYDKDF (reference sequence). V gave up 4 bases and J gave up 8 bases; unmatched junction bases: 4. The chain combines TRBV15 with TRBJ2-7; 8 positions match TRBD1. What was sequenced was peripheral blood. This receptor was obtained from a man aged 25-45 years with acute or convalescent COVID-19. CDR3 in amino acids: CATSINRGKQYF. Here the CDR3 DNA reads TGTGCCACCAGCATAAACAGGGGGAAGCAGTACTTC.